Listed below are T cell receptor beta chains from one sample, sequenced in a study of tumor-infiltrating lymphocytes in primary liver carcinoma. TCRdb analysed the multiplex PCR reads with MiXCR anew, one entry per CDR3 protein. The table has about 97,000 distinct CDR3 sequences, around 66% seen once. Sequencing used liver tumor tissue from sampling region 2. These receptors all stem from an older woman with primary liver carcinoma and hepatitis B virus infection. CDR3s include the opening cysteine and the closing phenylalanine or tryptophan. Fields, in order: clone size, J gene, D gene, CDR3 length, V gene, CDR3 protein, CDR3 DNA. The D gene is left open where the match is weak. Part of the rows lack a size; the others show once, few, many or a class for expanded clones.

- TRBJ1-2 - 16 TRBV28 CASSPAQGGRGYGYTF TGTGCCAGCAGTCCGGCGCAGGGAGGGCGGGGCTATGGCTACACCTTC
few TRBJ2-3 TRBD2 14 TRBV11-3 CVSSFRTSTDTQYF TGTGTCAGCAGTTTCAGGACTAGCACAGATACACAGTATTTT
- TRBJ2-1 - 15 TRBV4-2 CASNQDRTCRNEQFF TGTGCCAGCAACCAAGATAGGACTTGCCGCAATGAGCAGTTCTTC
- TRBJ2-3 - 15 TRBV14 CASSQARGWQDTQYF TGTGCCAGCAGCCAAGCCCGGGGATGGCAAGATACGCAGTATTTT
many TRBJ1-1 - 14 TRBV7-8 CASSIHSWGTEAFF TGTGCCAGCAGCATTCACAGCTGGGGGACTGAAGCTTTCTTT
- TRBJ1-2 - 14 TRBV5-1 CASTAGDMNYGYIF TGCGCCAGCACCGCAGGGGACATGAACTATGGCTACATCTTC
- TRBJ2-6 - 14 TRBV29-1 CSAQRAYGANVLTF TGCAGCGCTCAAAGAGCATATGGGGCCAACGTCCTGACTTTC
- TRBJ2-1 - 14 TRBV11-2 CTSSPDSRYRKQFF TGTACCAGCAGTCCGGACTCGAGGTATAGGAAGCAGTTCTTT
many TRBJ2-7 - 15 TRBV28 CASRLRSSVSYEQYF TGTGCCAGCAGACTAAGATCTAGCGTCTCCTACGAGCAGTACTTC
- TRBJ2-7 TRBD2 15 TRBV5-5 CVSSHGLAGAYEQYF TGTGTCAGCAGTCATGGACTAGCTGGAGCCTACGAGCAGTACTTC
few TRBJ2-7 TRBD1 13 TRBV5-4 CASSHGQAYEQYF TGTGCCAGCAGCCATGGACAGGCCTACGAGCAGTACTTC
few TRBJ1-2 - 14 TRBV7-9 CASSSQHGSEGYTF TGTGCCAGCAGCTCCCAGCACGGTTCGGAAGGCTACACCTTC
- TRBJ2-3 TRBD2 15 TRBV28 CASSSAGGITDTQYF TGTGCCAGCAGCTCAGCGGGGGGGATCACAGATACGCAGTATTTT
- TRBJ1-1 - 13 TRBV6-5 CVSSRAALGGAFF TGTGTGAGCAGCAGAGCCGCCCTAGGGGGAGCTTTCTTT
- TRBJ2-3 TRBD2 16 TRBV5-5 CASSLGVAGVADTKYF TGTGCCAGCAGCCTGGGCGTTGCGGGAGTGGCCGATACGAAGTATTTT
many TRBJ2-1 - 14 TRBV29-1 CSVGRGFNYNERFF TGCAGCGTCGGCAGGGGTTTTAACTACAATGAGCGGTTCTTC
- TRBJ1-1 TRBD1 14 TRBV12-3/TRBV12-4 CASRATGGLSEAIF TGTGCCAGCAGGGCAACAGGGGGATTATCTGAAGCCATCTTT
few TRBJ2-2 - 15 TRBV11-2 CASSPPQGPIGELFF TGTGCCAGCAGCCCTCCGCAAGGACCTATCGGAGAGCTGTTTTTT
many TRBJ1-3 - 14 TRBV29-1 CSVEDRIFGNTIYF TGCAGCGTTGAAGATCGCATCTTTGGAAACACCATATATTTT
few TRBJ2-2 - 14 TRBV7-6 CASSLFRGSGELFF TGTGCCAGCAGCCTTTTTAGGGGATCCGGGGAGCTGTTTTTT